This TCR beta chain was sequenced during a study of blood T cell repertoires in COVID-19. The method was immunoSEQ multiplex PCR; TCRdb's version includes in-frame clones alone and lacks a portion of them. The sample shows roughly 670,000 clones, about 87% of them seen only once. Trimming removed 2 bases from V and 3 bases from J, with 13 bases in between. The CDR3 totals 16 residues. Germline V gene lookup returns CDR1 KGHDR and CDR2 SFDVKD. The J gene is TRBJ1-5, the V gene TRBV24-1, with a possible D match to TRBD1 (6 bases). Sample: peripheral blood. This TCR was recovered from a woman between 18 and 29 years old with acute or convalescent COVID-19. In nucleotides, the CDR3 is TGTGCCACCAGTGATTCCTTGACAGGAGACAATCAGCCCCAGCATTTT. Translated: CATSDSLTGDNQPQHF.